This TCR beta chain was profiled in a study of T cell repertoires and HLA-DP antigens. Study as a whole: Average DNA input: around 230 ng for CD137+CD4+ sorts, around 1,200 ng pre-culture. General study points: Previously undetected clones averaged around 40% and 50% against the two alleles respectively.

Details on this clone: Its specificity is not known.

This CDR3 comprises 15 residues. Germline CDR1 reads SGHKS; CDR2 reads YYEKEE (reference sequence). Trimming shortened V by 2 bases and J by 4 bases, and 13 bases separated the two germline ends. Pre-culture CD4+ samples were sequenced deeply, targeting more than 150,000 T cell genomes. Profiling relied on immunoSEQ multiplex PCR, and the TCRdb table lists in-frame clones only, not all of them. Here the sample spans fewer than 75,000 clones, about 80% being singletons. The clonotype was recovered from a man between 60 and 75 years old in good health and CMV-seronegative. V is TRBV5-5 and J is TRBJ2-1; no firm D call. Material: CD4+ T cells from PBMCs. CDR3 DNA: TGTGCCAGCAGCTTACGGGTATTAAATTACAATGAGCAGTTCTTC. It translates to CASSLRVLNYNEQFF.